Each of the 28 T cell receptor beta chains below was sequenced from the same sample in a study of regulatory T cells in long-lasting Graves disease. Building the TCR beta libraries relied on iRepertoire HTBI primers, and CDR3 regions underwent Arm-PCR. Via MiXCR, TCRdb re-called the multiplex PCR reads, giving one row per CDR3 protein. The sample has 600,000 to 800,000 distinct CDR3 sequences, 30% seen once. Specified time point: persistent/refractory GD, antithyroid drugs over 5 years with positive TRAb. RNA isolated from PBMCs was used to make the TCR library. Material: peripheral blood mononuclear cells (PBMCs), obtained when the disease was refractory, from a patient treated with antithyroid drugs. The receptors come from a female donor with Graves disease.

The chain combines TRBV19 with TRBJ1-1; D unresolved. Germline V gene data show CDR1 as LNHDA and CDR2 as SQIVND (reference sequence). With 0 bases removed from V and 10 bases from J, the gap between germline ends came to 12 bases. There are 13 residues in the CDR3. This chain's CDR3 is CASSIELLSRAFF. CDR3 DNA: TGTGCCAGTAGTATAGAGCTGCTAAGCCGAGCTTTCTTT.

This clonotype was counted many times. One end of the junction fails to match germline, which may point to a read error. V gene TRBV12-3 or TRBV12-4 combines with J gene TRBJ2-7, with no clear D. This CDR3 has 12 residues. The CDR3 sequence is CASSLGIYEQYF. The CDR3 nucleotides read TGTGCCAGCAGCTTAGGGATTTACGAGCAGTACTTC.

About this clonotype: One end of the junction fails to match germline, which may point to a read error. V is TRBV7-7 and J is TRBJ1-3, with 7 positions matching TRBD1. The germline V gene has CDR1 SSHAT and CDR2 FNYEAQ (reference sequence). The CDR3 extends over 15 amino acids. The CDR3 DNA reads as TGTGCTAGCAGCTTAGGACAGGACTCTGGAAACACCATATATTTT. The encoded protein is CASSLGQDSGNTIYF.

The chain joins TRBV6-1 to TRBJ2-4; 8 positions match TRBD1. Germline V gives CDR1 MNHNS, CDR2 SASEGT. The CDR3 totals 18 residues. V dropped 7 bases and J dropped 0; count of bases not matched to a gene: 14. The DNA for the CDR3 is TGTGCCAGCAAGATTTGGCAGGGGGCAATCGAAGCCAAAAACATTCAGTACTTC. Protein: CASKIWQGAIEAKNIQYF.

This chain uses TRBV10-3 with TRBJ1-2; 9 nucleotides align to TRBD1. The CDR3 consists of 14 residues. CDR1 and CDR2 from the germline V gene are ENHRY and SYGVKD. V was clipped by 8 bases and J by 3 bases; unmatched bases: 7. The CDR3 here is CAISQGAIDYGYTF. The CDR3, as DNA: TGTGCCATCTCACAGGGGGCCATTGACTATGGCTACACCTTC.

This clonotype has at least ten counts. The chain has TRBV6-1 and TRBJ1-1; perhaps TRBD1 as D (5 bases). Per the germline V gene, CDR1 is MNHNS and CDR2 is SASEGT. Trimming took off 7 bases at V and 1 base at J, with 10 bases between the two ends. The CDR3 contains 13 residues. In nucleotides, the CDR3 is TGTGCCAGCACCTACGACAGGAACACTGAAGCTTTCTTT. Translated: CASTYDRNTEAFF.

The chain is built from TRBV3-1 and TRBJ1-1, with a tentative D call TRBD1 (6 bases). Trimming cost V 6 bases and J 5 bases, with 16 bases left between them. CDR3 length: 14 amino acids. The germline V gene encodes CDR1 LGHDT and CDR2 YNNKEL (reference sequence). The CDR3 spells CASRLATGNTEAFF. The CDR3 DNA sequence: TGTGCCAGCAGACTTGCCACAGGGAATACTGAAGCTTTCTTT.

The genes are TRBV11-2 and TRBJ2-5; D perhaps matches TRBD2 (5 bases). The V end lost 2 bases, the J end lost 1 base, and 11 bases lay between the germline ends. Looked up from germline, CDR1 is SGHAT and CDR2 is FQNNGV. This CDR3 has 15 residues. The DNA for the CDR3 is TGTGCCAGCAGCTTACTAGCTTACCCCCAAGAGACCCAGTACTTC. This codes for CASSLLAYPQETQYF.

The J gene is TRBJ1-3, the V gene TRBV5-4, with D unclear. The CDR3 is made up of 16 amino acids. The ends were cut back, 1 base at V and 4 bases at J, with 15 bases in the middle. Germline V lookup: CDR1 SGHNT, CDR2 YYREEE (reference sequence). The CDR3 protein is CASSLSQDLEGNTIYF. The CDR3 DNA reads TGTGCCAGCAGCTTGAGTCAAGACCTGGAGGGAAACACCATATATTTT. The full variable domain, rest sourced from reference TRBV5-4 and TRBJ1-3, is ETGVTQSPTHLIKTRGQQVTLRCSSQSGHNTVSWYQQALGQGPQFIFQYYREEENGRGNFPPRFSGLQFPNYSSELNVNALELDDSALYLCASSLSQDLEGNTIYFGEGSWLTVV.

The sample holds many counts of this clonotype. This chain's CDR3 is CASSLRGLSEKLFF. CDR3 nucleotide sequence: TGTGCCAGCAGTCTCAGGGGGCTTAGTGAAAAACTGTTTTTT. The chain combines TRBV12-3 or TRBV12-4 with TRBJ1-4, with TRBD1 identical over 8 bases. Trimming cost V 5 bases and J 7 bases; bases outside gene matches: 6. The CDR3 spans 14 residues.

This clonotype has at least ten counts. The rearrangement joins TRBV12-5 to TRBJ1-4; a weak D match, TRBD1 (6 bases). V was cut by 6 bases and J by 7 bases, with 15 bases left in between. This CDR3 is 14 amino acids long. Germline CDR1 LGHNT, CDR2 FRNRAP. CDR3 sequence (DNA): TGTGCTAGTGGAAATACAGGGTTCTCTGAAAAACTGTTTTTT. Its protein is CASGNTGFSEKLFF.

This chain uses TRBV28 with TRBJ1-3, with 7 bases identical to TRBD1. Losses at the gene ends were 3 bases for V and 0 bases for J; bases not matched to a gene: 11. The CDR3 sequence is 18 residues long. Germline V gene sequence: CDR1 MDHEN, CDR2 SYDVKM. The CDR3 DNA sequence: TGTGCCAGCAGTTTTTCACAAACCGGACAGGACTCTGGAAACACCATATATTTT. This translates into CASSFSQTGQDSGNTIYF.

This chain uses TRBV30 with TRBJ2-7; D uncertain. CDR3 length: 13 residues. Germline loops: CDR1 GTSNPN, CDR2 SVGIG (reference sequence). The ends were cut back, 4 bases at V and 0 bases at J, with 10 bases in the middle. The CDR3 nucleotides read TGTGCCTGGAACACACGCCTCTCCTACGAGCAGTACTTC. This codes for CAWNTRLSYEQYF.

This chain connects TRBV6-5 to TRBJ1-6; no clear D. The ends were cut back, 0 bases at V and 0 bases at J, with 12 bases in the middle. The CDR3 has 18 residues. Germline CDR1 and CDR2: MNHEY and SVGAGI. CDR3 region: CASSYSTLGSSYNSPLHF. The DNA for the CDR3 is TGTGCCAGCAGTTACTCAACATTAGGGAGCTCCTATAATTCACCCCTCCACTTT.

This clonotype was seen a handful of times. The chain links TRBV29-1 to TRBJ1-1, with 8 nucleotides matching TRBD1. Germline lookup yields CDR1 SQVTM and CDR2 ANQGSEA. The ends lost 0 bases at V and 4 bases at J; junction bases unmatched: 13. This CDR3 has 17 amino acids. CDR3 sequence reads: CSVEDPPAGGWSTEAFF. The CDR3 DNA follows: TGCAGCGTTGAAGATCCCCCAGCAGGGGGCTGGTCCACTGAAGCTTTCTTT.

This clonotype was counted a few times. V gene TRBV12-3 or TRBV12-4 combines with J gene TRBJ1-3, with 7 bases that match TRBD1. The CDR3 contains 14 residues. After removal of 6 bases from V and 4 bases from J, the junction contained 6 bases not matched to a gene. In nucleotides, the CDR3 is TGTGCCAGCAGGGACAGGACGAGGGGAAACACCATATATTTT. Protein product: CASRDRTRGNTIYF.

Note on this clonotype: Since a much larger clone is just one base distant, this may be a read error. The rearrangement links TRBV6-2 or TRBV6-3 to TRBJ1-5; 10 bases map to TRBD1. The J call is uncertain, as TRBJ2-3 better fits the DNA end. Germline CDR1 reads MNHEY; CDR2 reads SVGEGT. The CDR3 has 18 residues. Here the CDR3 DNA reads TGTGCCAGCAGCGGAGGGACAGGGGCAATCGGGAATAGTCAGCCCCAGTATTTT. It codes for CASSGGTGAIGNSQPQYF.

This rearrangement joins TRBV6-1 to TRBJ1-4, with unresolved D. Germline loops: CDR1 MNHNS, CDR2 SASEGT. V was cut by 6 bases and J by 6 bases, with 11 bases left in between. The CDR3 has 13 residues. CDR3 nucleotides: TGTGCCAGCAGACCGGACTGGGATGAAAAACTGTTTTTT. As protein: CASRPDWDEKLFF.

This clonotype was observed many times. J is TRBJ1-6 and V is TRBV27; 8 bases line up with TRBD1. The germline gives CDR1 MNHEY, CDR2 SMNVEV (reference sequence). The CDR3 length is 13 residues. Trimming took 5 bases from V and 6 from J; bases not matched to a gene: 0. For the CDR3, the DNA is TGTGCCAGCAGTGACAGGGGTAATTCACCCCTCCACTTT. It codes for CASSDRGNSPLHF.

The chain carries TRBV5-6 and TRBJ2-1; TRBD2 aligns across 9 bases. With 0 bases clipped from V and 6 bases from J, the junction kept 4 bases outside the gene matches. From germline, CDR1 is SGHDT and CDR2 YYEEEE. This CDR3 has 15 residues. The CDR3 coding sequence is TGTGCCAGCAGCTTGGGCGGGAGGGAAGGCAATGAGCAGTTCTTC. It specifies CASSLGGREGNEQFF.

This clonotype was counted many times. This rearrangement joins TRBV18 to TRBJ1-4; D remains unclear. CDR3 size: 14 residues. CDR1 and CDR2 from the germline V gene are KGHSH and LQKENI. Trimming removed 3 bases at V and 0 bases at J, with 5 bases between. The CDR3 sequence: CASSPAATNEKLFF. CDR3 DNA: TGTGCCAGCTCACCGGCTGCAACTAATGAAAAACTGTTTTTT.

The rearrangement uses TRBV20-1 and TRBJ2-5; 9 bases are a match to TRBD2. CDR1 and CDR2 (germline): DFQATT, SNEGSKA (reference sequence). The CDR3 spans 14 residues. After removal of 2 bases from V and 5 bases from J, the junction contained 6 bases not matched to a gene. The CDR3 DNA reads as TGCAGTGCTAGAAGGTCTAGCGGGAAGGAGACCCAGTACTTC. Its translation is CSARRSSGKETQYF.

This clonotype occurred many times. The J gene is TRBJ2-7, the V gene TRBV2, with D tentatively TRBD1 (6 bases). This CDR3 spans 16 amino acids. Between the trimmed V and J ends, which lost 3 bases and 0 bases, there was a span of 15 bases. CDR1 and CDR2 from the germline V gene are SNHLY and FYNNEI. CDR3 DNA sequence: TGTGCCAGCAGTGATAATCCAGGGGAAATCTCCTACGAGCAGTACTTC. It specifies CASSDNPGEISYEQYF.

This clonotype was seen only a few times. The chain employs TRBV15 and TRBJ1-2, with D hard to call. Trimming took off 3 bases at V and 4 bases at J, with 15 bases between the two ends. Germline assignment: CDR1 LNHNV and CDR2 YYDKDF (reference sequence). The CDR3 spans 15 residues. In nucleotides, the CDR3 is TGTGCCACCAGCAGCTCACAGATCCCCGCCTATGGCTACACCTTC. Amino acid sequence: CATSSSQIPAYGYTF.

V gene TRBV12-3 or TRBV12-4 combines with J gene TRBJ2-4; 7 bases fit TRBD2. The V and J ends lost 6 bases and 0 bases, in that order; junction bases with no gene match: 14. CDR3 length: 18 amino acids. CDR3 bases: TGTGCCAGCAGCCAGAGAATCGGGAGGAAAGCAGCCAAAAACATTCAGTACTTC. Its protein product is CASSQRIGRKAAKNIQYF.

The chain uses TRBV2 and TRBJ2-6; the D gene is possibly TRBD2 (6 bases). V was shortened by 0 bases and J by 0 bases, with 24 bases between the two germline ends. This CDR3 is 22 amino acids long. Looked up from germline, CDR1 is SNHLY and CDR2 is FYNNEI. The CDR3 is CASSEARGLTAKGASGANVLTF. In nucleotides, the CDR3 is TGTGCCAGCAGTGAAGCACGGGGGTTGACAGCAAAAGGGGCCTCTGGGGCCAACGTCCTGACTTTC.

This clonotype was counted a few times. The genes are TRBV12-3 or TRBV12-4 and TRBJ1-2; D unclear. The ends were cut back, 3 bases at V and 7 bases at J, with 12 bases in the middle. This CDR3 is built from 13 residues. CDR3 DNA sequence: TGTGCCAGCAGTTTCTGGAGGGATAGTGGCTACACCTTC. Protein sequence: CASSFWRDSGYTF.

The rearrangement joins TRBV11-2 to TRBJ2-1, with 7 bases that match TRBD1. Germline V gives CDR1 SGHAT, CDR2 FQNNGV. With 4 bases clipped from V and 2 bases from J, the junction kept 8 bases outside the gene matches. There are 16 residues in the CDR3. As DNA, the CDR3 is TGTGCCAGCAGCTCAGTGACAGGGTTTGCCTACAATGAGCAGTTCTTC. Translating gives CASSSVTGFAYNEQFF.